This TCR beta chain was found in a study of T cell changes during pregnancy in multiple sclerosis. Profiled with immunoSEQ multiplex PCR; TCRdb holds only in-frame clones, not every one. This table holds some 120,000 clones, roughly 90% found once. The clonotype was recovered from a female donor with multiple sclerosis, enrolled in a pregnancy study. This specimen consisted of peripheral blood, obtained in the third trimester of pregnancy.

The CDR3 reads CASSPGTGSTDTQYF. The CDR3 nucleotides are TGTGCCAGCAGCCCCGGGACAGGGTCCACAGATACGCAGTATTTT. The chain recombines TRBV7-3 with TRBJ2-3; 9 bases line up with TRBD1. CDR1 and CDR2 (germline): SGHTA, FQGTGA. V lost 5 bases to trimming and J lost 2 bases; unmatched junction nucleotides: 5. CDR3 length equals 15 residues.